This TCR beta chain was recorded in a study of PD-L1 blockade in urothelial cancer. Sequencing used immunoSEQ multiplex PCR; TCRdb keeps in-frame clones, though not all of them. The sample carries under 130,000 clones, approximately 85% recorded once. The germline gives CDR1 MDHEN, CDR2 SYDVKM. CDR3 size: 16 residues. V lost 8 bases and J lost 12; bases outside the gene matches: 19. The receptor was derived from a middle-aged man with urothelial cancer. The J gene is TRBJ2-3, the V gene TRBV28; 11 bases match TRBD2. The source material was PBMCs, sampled around atezolizumab (anti-PD-L1) treatment. In DNA, the CDR3 is TGTGCCAGCGGAACCTTTAGCGGGAGGGCCTCTCTAGGTCAGTATTTT. Residues: CASGTFSGRASLGQYF.